This TCR beta chain was identified in a study of OX40 agonist ivuxolimab in advanced cancers. The overall study: The patients received agonistic anti-OX40 (CD134) antibody ivuxolimab.

The protocol was immunoSEQ multiplex PCR, while the TCRdb copy is restricted to in-frame clones and leaves out a portion. The sample has tens of thousands of clones, roughly nine tenths seen once. The V end lost 5 bases, the J end lost 5 bases, and 19 bases lay between the germline ends. CDR1 and CDR2 from the germline V gene are SGHVS and FQNEAQ. The CDR3 runs to 15 residues. Notes on the study in general: Compared with others, partial responders at 0.1-3.0 mg/kg displayed clonal expansion among the lowest.

Regarding this clone: Its antigen is not known.

The chain recombines TRBV7-8 with TRBJ2-7; D is perhaps TRBD2 (6 bases). The source material was CD4+ or CD8+ T cells sorted from blood, sampled in a trial of the OX40 agonist ivuxolimab. The TCR was taken from an adult with an advanced solid tumor such as melanoma, head and neck, liver or kidney cancer. CDR3 residues: CASSPSDPSVNEQYF. CDR3 DNA: TGTGCCAGCAGCCCTAGCGATCCGAGCGTCAACGAGCAGTACTTC.